The rows below give T cell receptor beta chains drawn from one sample of a study of shared clonotypes between healthy human individuals. TCRdb keeps only in-frame clones here, not all; method: immunoSEQ multiplex PCR. The table lists hundreds of thousands of clones, less than 85% of them singletons. Material: memory CD4+ T cells sorted from blood. These receptors came from a woman aged 30 to 39 in good health. CDR3s include the opening cysteine and the closing phenylalanine or tryptophan. The D gene is left open where the match is weak. Clone size is stated in some rows and not others, as once, few, many or a class when expanded.

CDR3aa	CDR3nt	abundance	v_gene	j_gene	d_gene
CASSPGTSGSAEQYF	TGCGCCAGCAGCCCCGGGACTAGCGGGAGCGCCGAGCAGTACTTC	-	TRBV5-1	TRBJ2-7	TRBD2
CASRRQGQETQYF	TGTGCCAGCAGGAGACAGGGACAAGAGACCCAGTACTTC	-	TRBV27	TRBJ2-5	TRBD1
CASSLRRGSYEQYF	TGTGCCAGCAGCTTGCGGCGGGGAAGCTACGAGCAGTACTTC	few	TRBV5-8	TRBJ2-7	-
CASRGDGYEQYF	TGTGCCAGCAGGGGGGACGGCTACGAGCAGTACTTC	-	TRBV6-1	TRBJ2-7	-
CASSIIPGGNYGYTF	TGTGCCAGTAGTATAATCCCAGGGGGGAACTATGGCTACACCTTC	-	TRBV19	TRBJ1-2	TRBD1
CASSYWLNTEAFF	TGTGCCAGCAGTTACTGGTTGAACACTGAAGCTTTCTTT	-	TRBV6-6	TRBJ1-1	-
CASRPRGRTDTQYF	TGTGCCAGCAGACCGAGGGGCCGCACAGATACGCAGTATTTT	-	TRBV28	TRBJ2-3	-
CASSLLPRGATDTQYF	TGTGCCAGCAGCTTATTACCCCGTGGAGCAACAGATACGCAGTATTTT	-	TRBV7-2	TRBJ2-3	-
CSVGTSRNEQFF	TGCAGCGTTGGGACCTCCCGCAATGAGCAGTTCTTC	-	TRBV29-1	TRBJ2-1	-
CASSSWDRVGYTF	TGTGCCAGCAGCTCTTGGGACCGTGTTGGCTACACCTTC	-	TRBV7-3	TRBJ1-2	-
CASSPQSSGNTIYF	TGTGCCAGCTCACCCCAGAGCTCTGGAAACACCATATATTTT	few	TRBV18	TRBJ1-3	-
CASSQDGGTFGRDSYNEQFF	TGCGCCAGCAGCCAAGATGGCGGGACCTTCGGGCGAGACTCCTACAATGAGCAGTTCTTC	-	TRBV4-1	TRBJ2-1	-
CASSDVSFLSTDTQYF	TGTGCCAGCAGCGACGTGTCATTCCTTAGCACAGATACGCAGTATTTT	-	TRBV5-8	TRBJ2-3	-
CASSLGGTSGANVLTF	TGTGCCAGCAGCTTAGGGGGAACCTCTGGGGCCAACGTCCTGACTTTC	once	TRBV5-4	TRBJ2-6	-
CASRGASQETQYF	TGTGCCAGTAGGGGGGCTAGCCAAGAGACCCAGTACTTC	-	TRBV19	TRBJ2-5	-
CASRVTEAFF	TGTGCCAGCAGGGTAACTGAAGCTTTCTTT	-	TRBV19	TRBJ1-1	-
CASRQGGYGYTF	TGTGCCAGCAGGCAGGGAGGATATGGCTACACCTTC	-	TRBV6-6	TRBJ1-2	-
CATSRYGGQVGDGYTF	TGTGCCACCAGCCGTTACGGAGGACAGGTTGGAGATGGCTACACCTTC	-	TRBV15	TRBJ1-2	TRBD1
CASSPRTGSDTQYF	TGTGCCAGCAGCCCCCGGACAGGGTCCGATACGCAGTATTTT	-	TRBV9	TRBJ2-3	TRBD1
CASRPMTSGRSNEQFF	TGTGCCAGCAGACCTATGACTAGCGGGAGGAGCAATGAGCAGTTCTTC	-	TRBV6-6	TRBJ2-1	TRBD2
CAISGTSGVTDTQYF	TGTGCCATCAGTGGGACTAGCGGGGTCACAGATACGCAGTATTTT	-	TRBV10-3	TRBJ2-3	TRBD2
CASSRGASLDGTNYGYTF	TGTGCCAGCTCAAGGGGTGCCTCCCTGGACGGGACGAACTATGGCTACACCTTC	-	TRBV18	TRBJ1-2	-
CSAIGDEQYF	TGCAGTGCTATAGGGGACGAGCAGTACTTC	few	TRBV20-1	TRBJ2-7	-
CASMGQGTGELFF	TGTGCCAGTATGGGGCAGGGGACCGGGGAGCTGTTTTTT	-	TRBV19	TRBJ2-2	-
CASSPIETHEQYF	TGTGCCAGCAGCCCTATAGAGACCCACGAGCAGTACTTC	few	TRBV14	TRBJ2-7	-
CASGGQAINNEQFF	TGTGCCAGCGGGGGACAGGCGATTAACAATGAGCAGTTCTTC	-	TRBV2	TRBJ2-1	TRBD1
CASTDRGYAGANVLTF	TGTGCCAGTACTGACAGGGGGTATGCTGGGGCCAACGTCCTGACTTTC	few	TRBV19	TRBJ2-6	TRBD1
CASSQVEGGTEAFF	TGTGCCAGCAGCCAAGTAGAAGGAGGAACTGAAGCTTTCTTT	-	TRBV4-2	TRBJ1-1	-
CASSSRWDAGELFF	TGTGCCAGCAGCTCACGATGGGACGCCGGGGAGCTGTTTTTT	-	TRBV7-9	TRBJ2-2	-
CAWSRRMGGELFF	TGTGCCTGGAGTCGCAGGATGGGCGGGGAGCTGTTTTTT	-	TRBV30	TRBJ2-2	-
CASSPAGGLGEQYF	TGTGCCAGCTCACCAGCCGGGGGTTTAGGCGAGCAGTACTTC	-	TRBV18	TRBJ2-7	-
CASSETAQPQHF	TGCGCCAGCAGTGAGACGGCTCAGCCCCAGCATTTT	once	TRBV10-2	TRBJ1-5	-
CASSLAVSGYTGELFF	TGCGCCAGCAGCTTGGCGGTTAGCGGGTACACCGGGGAGCTGTTTTTT	-	TRBV5-1	TRBJ2-2	TRBD2
CASSLEGSRGYTF	TGCGCCAGCAGCTTGGAAGGGTCCCGGGGCTACACCTTC	-	TRBV5-1	TRBJ1-2	-
CASSTLTWTGVKEKLFF	TGTGCCAGCAGCACCCTCACCTGGACAGGGGTAAAAGAAAAACTGTTTTTT	-	TRBV7-8	TRBJ1-4	TRBD1
CASIHRRASGDEQFF	TGTGCCAGCATCCATCGTCGGGCTAGCGGCGATGAGCAGTTCTTC	-	TRBV7-8	TRBJ2-1	TRBD2
CASKGQGNQPQHF	TGTGCCAGCAAGGGCCAGGGGAATCAGCCCCAGCATTTT	-	TRBV6-1	TRBJ1-5	-
CASQAGGAYNEQFF	TGTGCCAGCCAGGCGGGAGGGGCCTACAATGAGCAGTTCTTC	-	TRBV27	TRBJ2-1	TRBD2
CASSELGQGAYNEQFF	TGTGCCAGCAGTGAACTCGGACAGGGGGCGTACAATGAGCAGTTCTTC	once	TRBV25-1	TRBJ2-1	TRBD1
CASSELRGGNYEQYF	TGTGCCAGCAGTGAATTACGCGGGGGGAACTACGAGCAGTACTTC	-	TRBV6-1	TRBJ2-7	TRBD2
CASSRPGGVFYEQFF	TGCGCCAGCAGTCGCCCCGGAGGGGTCTTCTATGAGCAGTTCTTC	once	TRBV23-1	TRBJ2-1	-
CASSLQGVTEAFF	TGTGCCAGCAGTTTGCAGGGAGTCACTGAAGCTTTCTTT	-	TRBV28	TRBJ1-1	-
CASSLWGSGRSETQYF	TGTGCCAGCAGTTTATGGGGTAGCGGGAGGTCGGAGACCCAGTACTTC	-	TRBV28	TRBJ2-5	TRBD2
CASSSLLGGKRETQYF	TGTGCCAGCAGCTCTCTGCTTGGCGGGAAAAGGGAGACCCAGTACTTC	-	TRBV11-2	TRBJ2-5	-
CASSQGGEASQETQYF	TGCGCCAGCAGCCAAGGTGGGGAGGCGAGCCAAGAGACCCAGTACTTC	-	TRBV4-1	TRBJ2-5	-
CASTFQTGFYEQYF	TGTGCCAGCACCTTCCAGACCGGCTTTTACGAGCAGTACTTC	-	TRBV6-1	TRBJ2-7	-
CASSALNTGNEQFF	TGTGCCAGCAGTGCGCTTAATACAGGCAATGAGCAGTTCTTC	-	TRBV6-1	TRBJ2-1	-
CASSAVPGGYNEQFF	TGTGCCAGCAGTGCCGTTCCGGGGGGATACAATGAGCAGTTCTTC	-	TRBV2	TRBJ2-1	TRBD2
CASRPTGDEKLFF	TGTGCCTCCCGACCTACCGGGGACGAAAAACTGTTTTTT	-	TRBV30	TRBJ1-4	-
CASSRTGVYNEQFF	TGCGCCAGCAGTAGGACAGGGGTTTACAATGAGCAGTTCTTC	few	TRBV10-1	TRBJ2-1	TRBD1
CAISERESEKLFF	TGTGCCATCAGTGAAAGGGAGAGTGAAAAACTGTTTTTT	-	TRBV10-3	TRBJ1-4	-
CASSWGTSSNEQFF	TGTGCCAGCAGCTGGGGGACTAGCAGCAATGAGCAGTTCTTC	-	TRBV7-9	TRBJ2-1	TRBD2
CASKQGGLAGSYEQYF	TGTGCCAGCAAACAGGGGGGACTAGCGGGATCCTACGAGCAGTACTTC	-	TRBV6-6	TRBJ2-7	TRBD2
CASIGLGESGANVLTF	TGTGCCAGCATCGGATTGGGGGAATCCGGGGCCAACGTCCTGACTTTC	-	TRBV7-9	TRBJ2-6	-